This TCR beta chain was sequenced for a study of cytomegalovirus exposure and HLA in healthy donors (dated by TCRdb to 2016 to 2017). Regarding the complete study: An earlier analysis of roughly 610 of the donors reported approximately 300 Gb of sequence data and 117 million unique TCR beta sequences obtained from about 179 million T cells. An early release covering 550 to 700 HLA-typed donors comprised about 320 gigabases of sequencing data and roughly 86 million unique TCR sequences. Among the roughly 370 genotyped donors, about 85% belonged to the genetic ancestry cluster associated with self-reported Caucasian donors. The aim of the study was to test whether cataloging public T cell receptors could identify signatures of past pathogen exposure. The study used immunosequencing to profile the T cell repertoires of approximately 630 subjects and linked those repertoires to cytomegalovirus serostatus. In addition to the first cohort of about 650 subjects, a separate validation cohort of under 150 different subjects was used. To predict cytomegalovirus infection status, the study combined high-throughput TCR immunosequencing, statistical association of individual TCRs with disease status, and machine learning. To study patterns of TCR occurrence, a later analysis re-analyzed previously published TCR beta repertoires from 666 donors and added high-resolution HLA genotyping. The later analysis used no new phenotypic data to find candidate immune exposures, relying instead on TCR beta sequences and their occurrence across donors. An earlier analysis of approximately 500 of the donors applied high-throughput TCR beta sequencing to assess whether each TCR beta V gene segment acted as functional or pseudogenic. Donor age, sex, ethnicity and CMV serostatus were collected together with the repertoire data. A later genetic analysis took genome-wide SNP genotypes for 398 of the 666 donors and used that subset as a discovery cohort. Every discovery cohort repertoire had been produced on one sequencing platform. Class I and class II HLA loci were covered by the typing at four-digit resolution. The number of donors typed differed by locus, with roughly 629-640 for A, B, C, DRB1 and DQB1, around 500 for DQA1, approximately 570 for DPA1, and around 460 for DPB1. Because of strong linkage in the cohort, five DR-DQ haplotypes were treated as single units for association and clustering. Among a few hundred genotyped donors of the cohort, an average of about 240,000 unique TCR beta nucleotide sequences were sequenced per donor, 15% to 20% of them non-productive.

The method was the immunoSEQ multiplex PCR assay. For the multiplex PCR, a mixture combining 60 forward primers for TCR Vbeta segments and 13 reverse primers for TCR Jbeta segments was used. A multiplex PCR assay on genomic DNA amplified the CDR3 region of rearranged TCR beta genes. The Illumina HiSeq System was used to sequence the amplified TCR beta libraries as 87-base-pair reads. Per the authors' processing: A later analysis counted tens of millions of unique TCR beta chains across the roughly 700 repertoires, and 9 million to 14 million of these chains were shared by at least two donors. Raw reads were error-corrected and collapsed into unique sequences with a nearest-neighbor algorithm that merged closely related sequences to remove PCR and sequencing errors. Alignment of CDR3 sequences to IMGT reference sequences was used to assign V, D and J gene segments. For a sequence to be retained, a match of at least six nucleotides to both a V gene segment and a J gene segment was required. Rearrangements were called productive when the CDR3 lacked stop codons and stayed in frame with V and J; all others were non-productive. Following IMGT convention, CDR3 was defined as the stretch from the second conserved V-encoded cysteine up to the conserved J-encoded phenylalanine. In an earlier analysis of 550 to 650 of the donors, sequences lacking an unambiguous match to a single V gene segment were excluded. An earlier analysis of under 750 of the donors called V segments functional above 56.7% productive rearrangements and segregating when the between-donor standard deviation exceeded 5%. A statistical classification framework was built for diagnosing cytomegalovirus status from the catalog of TCR beta chain sequences. A later analysis assigned V and J genes by comparing TCR nucleotide sequences with IMGT/GENE-DB human TR gene sequences. Using the TCRdist pipeline, a later analysis assigned CDR3 sequences along with most-parsimonious VDJ recombination scenarios. In a later analysis, each TCR beta chain was defined by its CDR3 amino acid sequence together with its V-gene family, and reads lacking a unique V-gene family were excluded. To address suspected cross-contamination and a sequencing artifact, a later analysis removed several hundred highly shared, low-generation-probability nucleotide sequences. A later analysis calculated a clonal expansion index for each public chain from normalized within-repertoire ranks of inferred template counts. Generation probabilities in a later analysis came from a VDJ recombination model fitted to out-of-frame rearrangements, and those results were checked against IGoR. In a later analysis, TCR-TCR, TCR-HLA and TCR-CMV co-occurrence was scored with hypergeometric tests, and a repertoire-size bias correction was applied to TCR pairs. To estimate false discovery rates, a later analysis permuted the HLA or CMV assignments 20 times. A later analysis grouped co-occurring TCRs with DBSCAN, adding TCRdist sequence similarity when clustering within HLA-allele-positive subsets. Repertoires with fewer than 30,000 or more than 120,000 public chains were left out of co-occurrence clustering, as were five repertoires with anomalous nucleotide sharing. The table was pulled from immuneACCESS by TCRdb, which kept in-frame rearrangements only. Such tables lose some clones; where checked, under half of the loss comes from unresolved V genes, and the rest has no known cause. V and J calls and clone size are copied from that table; D and trimming were computed from the DNA. This sample's table carries 63,000 or so clones. The leading ten clones occupy roughly 15% of the sample.

On this clone: The antigen this receptor binds is unknown.

V and J are trimmed by 5 bases and 6 bases, and the gene matches miss 5 bases of the junction. Inclusive of the bounding cysteine and phenylalanine, the CDR3 is 14 residues long. CDR3 DNA only is kept here, 42 bases in frame from base 1. CDR1 is given as SGDLS and CDR2 as YYNGEE, both from the germline V gene. The cohort consisted of 600 or so healthy bone marrow donors. Cohort members were all nominally healthy when sampled, although unrecorded immune exposures were likely present. The donor was CMV seronegative and was included in the group of a few hundred seronegative cohort members. A peripheral blood sample was provided by each donor, and peripheral blood mononuclear cells were used for TCR beta sequencing. Genomic DNA was extracted from the blood cell samples with the Qiagen DNeasy Blood Extraction Kit. The investigation overall reported the following: Compared with the roughly 700-donor mean, donors in an Asian-associated ancestry cluster had fewer N-insertions in productive TCRs, according to a later genetic analysis. In a later analysis, TCR association rates were found to vary across HLA loci, with the most associated TCRs seen for DRB1 alleles and the fewest for HLA-C alleles. According to the authors, the approach could potentially be generalized to other disease states and immunological phenotypes. Compared with equally common non-associated chains, HLA-associated TCR beta chains in a later analysis were more clonally expanded and had lower generation probabilities. While some public TCRs were present in many individuals, most TCR sequences turned up only very rarely across donors. Because counts were too low, seventeen rarely observed V segments, including chromosome 9 orphons, were left out of the earlier analysis of roughly 600 of the donors. At a false discovery rate of 0.05, a later analysis linked 16,000 or so TCR beta sequences to specific HLA alleles. The 87-base-pair reads could not distinguish some IMGT-functional V segments, including TRBV6-2 and TRBV6-3, so those segments were excluded. When HLA alleles, especially DR and DQ, strongly co-occurred, TCR associations were difficult to assign to individual alleles. The only immune exposure information available for the cohort was CMV serostatus. The classifier was reported to diagnose cytomegalovirus status with high specificity and sensitivity in both the original and validation cohorts. Linkage disequilibrium might explain the correlated functional status among segregating V segments, but an unknown experimental factor could not be ruled out. V-gene and J-gene trimming of TCR beta chains was associated with a missense DCLRE1C variant in a later genetic analysis, and the association was replicated in an independent cohort. A later analysis reported that several top co-occurrence clusters appeared linked to parvovirus B19, influenza, CMV and Epstein-Barr virus. A cluster of highly shared sequence variants was judged likely to represent a technical artifact of the sequencing pipeline. According to a later analysis, most CMV-associated TCR beta chains appeared to be HLA-restricted, and the HLA associations seemed to be driven largely by CMV exposure. A total of about 150 TCR beta chains were listed by the study as associated with cytomegalovirus. In an earlier analysis of fewer than 750 of the donors, most TCR beta V segments were observed in productive rearrangements about 87% or about 30% of the time, broadly matching IMGT annotations. In vitro tests confirmed that three of the cytomegalovirus-associated TCR beta chains recognize cytomegalovirus antigens. A further reported finding was that TCR beta sequences accurately predicted the HLA-A and HLA-B alleles for most subjects in the first cohort. Sequencing depth was assumed to be roughly uniform across donors in the presence/absence analyses, though that assumption may not hold. The cohort was sequenced for TCR beta chains only, and without alpha or paired-chain data the features that could be detected were limited. Because some donors lacked HLA typing at each locus, the association tests relied only on the typed subset.

The rearranged segments are TRBV9 and TRBJ2-3; 11 central nucleotides agree with TRBD2. The receptor's source is a boy under 18 in good health and CMV-seronegative. Specimen: PBMCs. The sequenced DNA: TGTGCCAGCAGTGGGACTAGCGGCCCCGATACGCAGTATTTT. Its protein is CASSGTSGPDTQYF.